The 22 T cell receptor beta chains given below trace back to one sample, sequenced in a study of blood T cell repertoires in COVID-19. Sequencing used immunoSEQ multiplex PCR; TCRdb keeps in-frame clones, though not all of them. The profile shows over 300,000 clones, 70% to 90% of them singletons. The sample consisted of PBMCs or T cells enriched from blood (not recorded which). The source of these receptors is a man younger than 40 who had recovered from COVID-19.

The chain has TRBV29-1 and TRBJ1-1; possibly TRBD1 for D (5 bases). Germline values: CDR1 SQVTM, CDR2 ANQGSEA. The CDR3 is made up of 15 amino acids. With 5 bases removed from V and 0 bases from J, the gap between germline ends came to 16 bases. Here the CDR3 reads CSVRAGWAMNTEAFF. The CDR3 coding sequence is TGCAGCGTTAGGGCAGGGTGGGCGATGAACACTGAAGCTTTCTTT.

The CDR3 bases are TGTGCCAGCAGCCAAGTAACGTCAGCGTTCGGGGAGCTGTTTTTT. As protein: CASSQVTSAFGELFF. V gene TRBV3-1 (or the pseudogene TRBV3-2) combines with J gene TRBJ2-2; D call uncertain. The V gene lost 1 base and the J gene lost 7 bases, with 13 bases spanning the gap. This CDR3 spans 15 amino acids. In germline, CDR1 is LGHDT, CDR2 YNNKEL (reference sequence).

The J gene is TRBJ2-7, the V gene TRBV19; D possibly corresponds to TRBD2 (5 bases). The germline V gene encodes CDR1 LNHDA and CDR2 SQIVND (reference sequence). V lost 6 bases and J 4 bases, leaving 13 bases between the germline ends. The length of the CDR3 is 13 residues. CDR3 DNA: TGTGCCAGTAGCTTAACCGGGAAGTACGAGCAGTACTTC. Translating gives CASSLTGKYEQYF.

This clone is a singleton in its sample. The V and J genes are TRBV21-1 and TRBJ1-2. TRBV21-1 is a listed pseudogene. This CDR3 spans 13 amino acids. The CDR3: CASPRGGRGGYTF. In DNA form, the CDR3 reads TGTGCCAGTCCGCGGGGGGGAAGGGGTGGCTACACCTTC.

The chain recombines TRBV19 with TRBJ2-1; 16 nucleotides agree with TRBD2. The V gene's germline CDR1 is LNHDA and CDR2 SQIVND (reference sequence). The CDR3 length is 17 residues. This CDR3 is CATGTSGGAYSYNEQFF. DNA for the CDR3: TGTGCGACCGGGACTAGCGGGGGGGCCTACTCCTACAATGAGCAGTTCTTC. Together with reference TRBV19 and TRBJ2-1, the CDR3 gives the full variable domain: DGGITQSPKYLFRKEGQNVTLSCEQNLNHDAMYWYRQDPGQGLRLIYYSQIVNDFQKGDIAEGYSVSREKKESFPLTVTSAQKNPTAFYLCATGTSGGAYSYNEQFFGPGTRLTVL.

The chain carries TRBV3-1 (or the pseudogene TRBV3-2) and TRBJ1-4, with D possibly matching TRBD1 (6 bases). CDR3 length equals 15 residues. Trimming stripped 4 bases from V and 5 bases from J, with 14 bases between. Germline CDR1 LGHDT, CDR2 YNNKEL (reference sequence). CDR3 residues: CASSPTTGENEKLFF. The CDR3 bases are TGTGCCAGCAGCCCGACGACAGGTGAGAATGAAAAACTGTTTTTT.

The rearrangement uses TRBV13 and TRBJ1-5; D is undetermined. Germline loops: CDR1 PRHDT, CDR2 FYEKMQ (reference sequence). CDR3 length equals 12 residues. V lost 2 bases to trimming and J lost 6 bases, with 5 bases between them. The DNA of the CDR3 is TGTGCCAGCAGCTTATTCGGTCAGCCCCAGCATTTT. This sequence encodes CASSLFGQPQHF.

V usage is TRBV5-1 and J usage is TRBJ2-5; 9 nucleotides line up with TRBD1. Germline V gene lookup returns CDR1 SGHRS and CDR2 YFSETQ. V gave up 4 bases and J gave up 5 bases; unmatched junction bases: 9. CDR3 size: 15 residues. Here the CDR3 DNA reads TGCGCCAGCAGCGTTAGGGACAGGGAGTTGGAGACCCAGTACTTC. It codes for CASSVRDRELETQYF.

As regards this clone: This specimen includes other DNA sequences encoding the same CDR3. This chain's CDR3 is CASSQVGGDGYTF. The CDR3 region has the DNA TGTGCCAGCAGCCAAGTAGGAGGGGACGGCTACACCTTC. The chain combines TRBV4-2 with TRBJ1-2, with a possible D match to TRBD1 (5 bases). The germline V and J ends were trimmed by 1 base and 8 bases, with 11 bases remaining between them. This CDR3 is 13 amino acids long. Per germline, CDR1 LGHNA and CDR2 YNFKEQ.

The V call is TRBV5-5, the J call TRBJ1-3; perhaps TRBD1 as D (6 bases). With 5 bases removed from V and 0 bases from J, the gap between germline ends came to 12 bases. The CDR3 spans 15 residues. The germline CDR1 and CDR2 sequences are SGHKS and YYEKEE (reference sequence). In nucleotides, the CDR3 is TGTGCCAGCAGTTACAGGGAGAACTCTGGAAACACCATATATTTT. This sequence encodes CASSYRENSGNTIYF.

The rearrangement uses TRBV10-3 and TRBJ1-1; 8 bases are shared with TRBD1. Germline lookup yields CDR1 ENHRY and CDR2 SYGVKD. The CDR3 is 14 amino acids. The V and J ends lost 10 bases and 1 base, in that order; junction bases with no gene match: 8. CDR3 in amino acids: CATTRGQRNTEAFF. The DNA of the CDR3 is TGTGCCACAACCAGGGGGCAGAGGAACACTGAAGCTTTCTTT.

This chain joins TRBV7-3 and TRBJ1-1; 7 nucleotides agree with TRBD1. Germline lookup yields CDR1 SGHTA and CDR2 FQGTGA. The CDR3 spans 14 residues. V lost 3 bases, J lost 5 bases, and 6 bases stayed unmatched. The CDR3 loop reads CASSLRQGKTEAFF. As DNA, the CDR3 is TGTGCCAGCAGCTTGCGACAGGGAAAGACTGAAGCTTTCTTT.

The chain recombines TRBV4-3 with TRBJ2-3; TRBD2 agrees at 8 bases. V was pared by 7 bases and J by 0 bases, with 6 bases of the junction left unmatched. The CDR3 contains 15 residues. CDR1 and CDR2 from the germline V gene are LGHNA and YSLEER. Here the CDR3 DNA reads TGCGCCAGCAACCCGGGACTAGGAAGCACAGATACGCAGTATTTT. Protein: CASNPGLGSTDTQYF.

This clone was observed once. The chain links TRBV30 to TRBJ2-5; TRBD2 agrees at 7 bases. The junction had 9 bases not matched to a gene; V was cut back by 0 bases and J by 5 bases. Germline lookup yields CDR1 GTSNPN and CDR2 SVGIG (reference sequence). The CDR3 sequence is 15 residues long. The CDR3 sequence is CAWSVGGEGGETQYF. The CDR3 DNA reads as TGTGCCTGGAGTGTTGGTGGGGAGGGTGGGGAGACCCAGTACTTC.

This chain joins TRBV11-2 and TRBJ1-1; perhaps TRBD1 as D (5 bases). Germline V gene data show CDR1 as SGHAT and CDR2 as FQNNGV. The CDR3 contains 13 residues. V gave up 4 bases and J gave up 2 bases, with 8 bases separating them. CDR3 in amino acids: CASSSDSNTEAFF. CDR3 DNA: TGTGCCAGCAGCTCTGACAGTAACACTGAAGCTTTCTTT.

The chain links TRBV12-3 or TRBV12-4 to TRBJ1-5; D call uncertain. This CDR3 is built from 13 residues. Trimming stripped 5 bases from V and 6 bases from J, with 11 bases between. The CDR3 reads CASSPTETQPQHF. For the CDR3, the DNA is TGTGCCAGCAGTCCTACGGAGACTCAGCCCCAGCATTTT.

V usage is TRBV10-3 and J usage is TRBJ1-4; the D gene is possibly TRBD1 (5 bases). The CDR3 covers 14 residues. The germline gives CDR1 ENHRY, CDR2 SYGVKD. With 0 bases removed from V and 5 bases from J, the gap between germline ends came to 7 bases. DNA of the CDR3: TGTGCCATCAGTGAGTCGGCAGGGAATGAAAAACTGTTTTTT. Encoded protein: CAISESAGNEKLFF.

The chain joins TRBV2 to TRBJ2-1, with D maybe TRBD2 (5 bases). V dropped 2 bases and J dropped 5 bases, with 10 bases sitting between them. The CDR3 extends over 14 amino acids. Germline V gene data show CDR1 as SNHLY and CDR2 as FYNNEI. The CDR3 loop is CASSELGAHNEQFF. The CDR3 DNA sequence: TGTGCCAGCAGTGAATTGGGAGCGCACAATGAGCAGTTCTTC.

The V and J genes are TRBV20-1 and TRBJ1-1; no definite D call. CDR1 is DFQATT, CDR2 SNEGSKA, per germline (reference sequence). V was shortened by 1 base and J by 13 bases, with 13 bases between the two germline ends. This CDR3 contains 11 residues. DNA for the CDR3: TGCAGTGCTAGAGCCGTAGGCGGGATTTTCTTT. As protein: CSARAVGGIFF.

The chain uses TRBV4-3 and TRBJ2-6, with 7 positions matching TRBD1. The V gene end was trimmed by 4 bases and the J gene end by 0 bases; junction bases not matched to a gene: 6. This CDR3 is built from 17 residues. Germline V gene data show CDR1 as LGHNA and CDR2 as YSLEER. The CDR3 loop is CASSPGTANSGANVLTF. CDR3 coding DNA: TGCGCCAGCAGCCCCGGGACAGCGAACTCTGGGGCCAACGTCCTGACTTTC.

Only a few counts were recorded for this clone. The V and J genes are TRBV7-9 and TRBJ2-7; 7 bases align to TRBD1. Germline V gene data show CDR1 as SEHNR and CDR2 as FQNEAQ (reference sequence). The CDR3 runs 15 residues. V gave up 2 bases and J gave up 1 base; unmatched junction bases: 5. CDR3 residues: CASSLYGTASYEQYF. The CDR3 region has the DNA TGTGCCAGCAGCTTATATGGGACAGCTTCCTACGAGCAGTACTTC.

The V gene is TRBV3-1 (or the pseudogene TRBV3-2), the J gene TRBJ1-5; unclear D gene. V lost 0 bases and J 3 bases, leaving 9 bases between the germline ends. Looked up from germline, CDR1 is LGHDT and CDR2 is YNNKEL (reference sequence). The CDR3 spans 15 residues. The chain's CDR3 is CASSQDPRYNQPQHF. The CDR3 coding sequence is TGTGCCAGCAGCCAAGACCCCCGTTACAATCAGCCCCAGCATTTT.